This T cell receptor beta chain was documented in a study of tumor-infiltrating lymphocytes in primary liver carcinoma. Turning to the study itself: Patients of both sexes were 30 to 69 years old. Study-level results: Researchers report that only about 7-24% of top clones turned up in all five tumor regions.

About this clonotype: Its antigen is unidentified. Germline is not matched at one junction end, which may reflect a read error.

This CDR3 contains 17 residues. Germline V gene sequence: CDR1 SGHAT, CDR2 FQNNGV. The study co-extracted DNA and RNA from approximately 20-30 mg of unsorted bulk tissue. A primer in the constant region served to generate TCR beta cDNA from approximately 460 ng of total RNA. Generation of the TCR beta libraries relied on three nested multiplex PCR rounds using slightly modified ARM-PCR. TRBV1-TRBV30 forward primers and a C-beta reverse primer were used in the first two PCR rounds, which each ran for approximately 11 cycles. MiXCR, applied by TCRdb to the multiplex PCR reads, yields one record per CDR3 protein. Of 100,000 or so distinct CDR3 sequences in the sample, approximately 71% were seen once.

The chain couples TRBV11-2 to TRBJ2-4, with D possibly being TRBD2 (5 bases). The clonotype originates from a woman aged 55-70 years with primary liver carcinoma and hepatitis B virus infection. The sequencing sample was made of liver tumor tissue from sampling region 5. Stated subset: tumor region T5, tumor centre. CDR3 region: CTSSLDLGSSAKNIQYF. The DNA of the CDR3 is TGTACCAGTAGCTTAGATCTAGGGAGCTCAGCCAAAAACATTCAGTACTTC.